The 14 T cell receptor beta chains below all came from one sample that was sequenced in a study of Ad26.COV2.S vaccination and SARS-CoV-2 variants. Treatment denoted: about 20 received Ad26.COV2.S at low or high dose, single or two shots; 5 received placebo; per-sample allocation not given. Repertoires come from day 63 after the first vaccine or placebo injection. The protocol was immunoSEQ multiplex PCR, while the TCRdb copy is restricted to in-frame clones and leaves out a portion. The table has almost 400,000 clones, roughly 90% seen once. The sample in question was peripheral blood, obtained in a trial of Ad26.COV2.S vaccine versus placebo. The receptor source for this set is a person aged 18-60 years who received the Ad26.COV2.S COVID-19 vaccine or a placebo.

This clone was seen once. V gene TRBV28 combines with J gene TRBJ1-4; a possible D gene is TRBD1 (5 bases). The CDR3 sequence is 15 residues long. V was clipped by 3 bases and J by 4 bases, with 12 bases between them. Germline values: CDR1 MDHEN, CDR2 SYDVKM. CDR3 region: CASSLAGFNNEKLFF. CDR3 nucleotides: TGTGCCAGCAGTTTGGCAGGGTTCAATAATGAAAAACTGTTTTTT. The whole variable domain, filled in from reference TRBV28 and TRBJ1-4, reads DVKVTQSSRYLVKRTGEKVFLECVQDMDHENMFWYRQDPGLGLRLIYFSYDVKMKEKGDIPEGYSVSREKKERFSLILESASTNQTSMYLCASSLAGFNNEKLFFGSGTQLSVL.

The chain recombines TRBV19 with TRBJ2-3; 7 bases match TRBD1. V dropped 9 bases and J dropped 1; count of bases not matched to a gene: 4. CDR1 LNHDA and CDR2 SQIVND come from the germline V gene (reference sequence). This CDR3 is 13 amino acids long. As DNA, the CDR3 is TGTGCCAGCCGAGGGGGCCGCACAGATACGCAGTATTTT. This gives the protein CASRGGRTDTQYF.

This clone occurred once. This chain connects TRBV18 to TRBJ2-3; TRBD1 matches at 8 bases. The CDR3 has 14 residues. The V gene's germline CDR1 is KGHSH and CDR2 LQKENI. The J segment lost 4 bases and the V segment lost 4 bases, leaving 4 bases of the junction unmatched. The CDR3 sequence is CASSQLDRADTQYF. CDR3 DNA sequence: TGTGCCAGCTCACAACTGGACAGGGCAGATACGCAGTATTTT.

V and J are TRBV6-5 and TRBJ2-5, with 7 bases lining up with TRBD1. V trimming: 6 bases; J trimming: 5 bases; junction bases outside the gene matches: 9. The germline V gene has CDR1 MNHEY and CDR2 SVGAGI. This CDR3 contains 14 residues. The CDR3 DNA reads TGTGCCAGCAGCTCCGACAGGGTTAGGGAGACCCAGTACTTC. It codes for CASSSDRVRETQYF.

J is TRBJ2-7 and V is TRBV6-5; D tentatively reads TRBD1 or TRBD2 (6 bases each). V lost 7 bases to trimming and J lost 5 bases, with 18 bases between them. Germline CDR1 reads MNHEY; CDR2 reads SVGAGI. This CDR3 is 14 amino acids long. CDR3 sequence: CASTEDSTSNEQYF. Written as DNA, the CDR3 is TGTGCCAGCACCGAGGACAGTACTAGCAACGAGCAGTACTTC.

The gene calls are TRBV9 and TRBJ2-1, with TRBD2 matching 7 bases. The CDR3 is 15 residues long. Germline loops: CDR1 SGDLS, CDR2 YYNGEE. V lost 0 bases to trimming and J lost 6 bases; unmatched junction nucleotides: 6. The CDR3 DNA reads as TGTGCCAGCAGCGTAGGATCGGGAGGCTTCAATGAGCAGTTCTTC. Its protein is CASSVGSGGFNEQFF.

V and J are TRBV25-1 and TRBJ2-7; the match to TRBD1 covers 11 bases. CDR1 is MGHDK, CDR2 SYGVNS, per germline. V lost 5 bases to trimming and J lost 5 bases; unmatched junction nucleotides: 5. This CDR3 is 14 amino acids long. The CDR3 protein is CASSRTGGFNEQYF. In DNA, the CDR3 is TGTGCCAGCAGTCGGACAGGGGGCTTCAACGAGCAGTACTTC.

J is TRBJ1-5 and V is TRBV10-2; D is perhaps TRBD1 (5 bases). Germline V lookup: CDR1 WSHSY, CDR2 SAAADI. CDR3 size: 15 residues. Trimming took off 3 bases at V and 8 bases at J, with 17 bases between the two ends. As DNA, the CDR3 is TGCGCCAGCAGTGAAGCAGAGGGCCCAGGGAAGCCCCAGCATTTT. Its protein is CASSEAEGPGKPQHF.

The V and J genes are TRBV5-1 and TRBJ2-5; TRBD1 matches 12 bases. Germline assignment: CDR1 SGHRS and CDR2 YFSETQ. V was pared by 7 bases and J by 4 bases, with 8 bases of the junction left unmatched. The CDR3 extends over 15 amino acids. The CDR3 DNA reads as TGCGCCAGCCGGGGACAGGGGGCCGGGGGAGAGACCCAGTACTTC. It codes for CASRGQGAGGETQYF.

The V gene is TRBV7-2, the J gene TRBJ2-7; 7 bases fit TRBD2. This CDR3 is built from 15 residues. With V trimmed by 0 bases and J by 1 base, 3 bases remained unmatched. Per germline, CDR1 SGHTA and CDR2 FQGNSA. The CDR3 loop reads CASSLASSGSYEQYF. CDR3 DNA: TGTGCCAGCAGCTTAGCGTCTAGCGGATCCTACGAGCAGTACTTC.

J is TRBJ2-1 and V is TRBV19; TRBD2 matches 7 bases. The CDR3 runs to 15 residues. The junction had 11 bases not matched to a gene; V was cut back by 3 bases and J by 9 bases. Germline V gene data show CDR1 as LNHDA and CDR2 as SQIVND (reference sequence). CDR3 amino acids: CASSIPPSGGGEQFF. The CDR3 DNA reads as TGTGCCAGTAGTATTCCCCCGTCGGGAGGAGGTGAGCAGTTCTTC.

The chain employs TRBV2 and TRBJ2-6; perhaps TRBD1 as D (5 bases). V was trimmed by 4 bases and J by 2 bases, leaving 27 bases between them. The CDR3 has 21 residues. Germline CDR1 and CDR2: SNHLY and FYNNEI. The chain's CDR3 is CASSASRPPNYRRPGANVLTF. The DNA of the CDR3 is TGTGCCAGCAGTGCTTCCCGACCGCCAAACTACAGGCGGCCTGGGGCCAACGTCCTGACTTTC.

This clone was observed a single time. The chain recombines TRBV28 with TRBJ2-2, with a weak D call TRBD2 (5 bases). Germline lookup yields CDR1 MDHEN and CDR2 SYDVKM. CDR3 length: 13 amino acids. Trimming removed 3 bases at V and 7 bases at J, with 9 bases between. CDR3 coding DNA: TGTGCCAGCAGTTTCGGTCGGGGCGGGGAGCTGTTTTTT. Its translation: CASSFGRGGELFF.

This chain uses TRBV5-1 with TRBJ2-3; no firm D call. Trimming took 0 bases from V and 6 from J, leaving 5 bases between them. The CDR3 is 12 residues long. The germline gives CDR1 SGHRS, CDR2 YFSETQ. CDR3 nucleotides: TGCGCCAGCAGCTTGGATGCCGATACGCAGTATTTT. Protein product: CASSLDADTQYF.